The text below deals with one T cell receptor (beta chain). Original data processing: Estimates of nucleated cell counts were drawn from the amplification of reference gene primers. The data were produced by immunoSEQ multiplex PCR, yet TCRdb's version contains in-frame clones alone and is incomplete. Clone size and V and J calls were adopted from that table, with D and trimming inferred from the DNA. Altogether roughly 79,000 clones are present, around 88% being singletons, with the ten largest covering under 5%. These data originate in a study of blood T cell repertoires in COVID-19. The TCR comes from a woman at least 80 years old with active or convalescent COVID-19. The specimen was peripheral blood.

The CDR3 nucleotides are TGTGCCAGCTCACGGAGCGGCCGGAAGGGGGCTTTCACAGATACGCAGTATTTT. Translation: CASSRSGRKGAFTDTQYF. V is TRBV18 and J is TRBJ2-3; the match to TRBD1 covers 7 bases. CDR3 size: 18 residues. V lost 4 bases to trimming and J lost 2 bases; unmatched junction nucleotides: 15. Germline V gene lookup returns CDR1 KGHSH and CDR2 LQKENI.